This T cell receptor (beta chain) was found in a study of blood T cell repertoires in COVID-19. Study context: The United States, Italy and Spain were the sources of the acute and convalescent COVID-19 samples. The cDNA or gDNA used as material had been derived from T cells, B-cell-depleted T cells, or PBMCs.

The authors' processing: Amplified reference gene primers provided the basis for estimating nucleated cell counts. The repertoire was sequenced with immunoSEQ multiplex PCR; TCRdb's copy has only in-frame clones and lacks some. V, J and clone size were drawn from that table, and D and trimming were deduced from the DNA. Of about 180,000 clones in the sample, 80% to 90% were seen once. Germline CDR1 SGHNT, CDR2 YENEEA. CDR3 size: 15 residues. Trimming took off 4 bases at V and 2 bases at J, with 12 bases between the two ends. The V and J genes are TRBV11-3 and TRBJ1-3, with a weak D call TRBD1 (6 bases). The clonotype originates from a man between 18 and 35 years old who had recovered from COVID-19. The specimen sequenced was peripheral blood. Here the CDR3 reads CASSWAGEPGNTIYF. In DNA form, the CDR3 reads TGTGCCAGCAGCTGGGCAGGGGAGCCTGGAAACACCATATATTTT.